A selection of T cell receptor beta chains follows, all from one sample in a study of spatial heterogeneity in lung cancer. TCRdb ran MiXCR on the 5' RACE reads and lists one entry per CDR3 protein. The sample contains about 120,000 distinct CDR3 sequences, 10% to 15% of which appear only once. Sequencing was performed on PBMCs, taken at follow-up. The receptors were sampled from a male donor with early-stage non-small cell lung cancer. Each CDR3 is given with its conserved first and last residue. D genes are given only for firm matches. Only some rows state a clone size, as once, few, many or a class for expanded clones.

D gene	J gene	clone size	V gene	CDR3 DNA	CDR3 protein
TRBD2	TRBJ2-7	.	TRBV10-3	TGTGCCATCAGTGAGGGTAGCGGGGTGAAAGAGCAGTACTTC	CAISEGSGVKEQYF
TRBD1	TRBJ1-4	.	TRBV5-1	TGCGCCAGCAGCTTGGCACCCCAGGGGGCAGGCGAAAAACTGTTTTTT	CASSLAPQGAGEKLFF
TRBD2	TRBJ2-1	.	TRBV7-2	TGTGCCAGCAGCCCTCTCGGGGGAGGGAATGAGCAGTTCTTC	CASSPLGGGNEQFF
.	TRBJ1-1	few	TRBV5-4	TGTGCCTGTCTAAAACCTCGGCGGGGTCCTGAAGCTTTCTTT	CACLKPRRGPEAFF
.	TRBJ1-6	.	TRBV5-1	TGCGCCAGCAGCTTGGTTGGACCAAGGTATAATTCACCCCTCCACTTT	CASSLVGPRYNSPLHF
TRBD1	TRBJ1-5	few	TRBV28	TGTGCCAGCAATGCCCTCGGGACAGGGGTACGCCAGCCCCAGCATTTT	CASNALGTGVRQPQHF
TRBD1	TRBJ2-1	many	TRBV7-7	TGTGCTAGCAGCGCGGGACAGGGAACCTACAATGAGCAGTTCTTC	CASSAGQGTYNEQFF
.	TRBJ1-6	many	TRBV13	TGTGCCAGCAGCTATCGGACAGATTCACCCCTCCACTTT	CASSYRTDSPLHF
.	TRBJ1-6	many	TRBV5-1	TGCGCCAGCAGCTTGGGAGGGACTCGGGATTCACCCCTCCACTTT	CASSLGGTRDSPLHF
TRBD2	TRBJ2-3	.	TRBV7-9	TGTGCCAGCAGCCCAGCTAGCGGGATAATCACAGATACGCAGTATTTT	CASSPASGIITDTQYF
.	TRBJ2-7	.	TRBV20-1	TGCAGTGCGGGGATACTGAGGGGCGAGCAGTACTTC	CSAGILRGEQYF
.	TRBJ1-3	few	TRBV28	TGTGCCAGCAGTTTATGCCTCTCTGACAGGTTCACTGGAAACACCATATATTTT	CASSLCLSDRFTGNTIYF
.	TRBJ2-3	.	TRBV20-1	TGCAGTGCTAGCGTCAGAGCAGATACGCAGTATTTT	CSASVRADTQYF
.	TRBJ2-5	few	TRBV2	TGTGCCAGCAAGAGAAGACAGGTTTTGATGGAGACCCAGTACTTC	CASKRRQVLMETQYF
.	TRBJ1-2	many	TRBV6-5	TGTGCCAGCAGTCCCGTGGGGGGCTTCGATGGCTACACCTTC	CASSPVGGFDGYTF
TRBD1	TRBJ1-5	many	TRBV28	TGTGCCAGCAGTTCCGGACAGGTTGGCAATCAGCCCCAGCATTTT	CASSSGQVGNQPQHF
TRBD1	TRBJ1-2	.	TRBV19	TGTGCCAGTAGTATGCGACAGGGGAGGTTTGGCTATGGCTACACCTTC	CASSMRQGRFGYGYTF
.	TRBJ1-5	.	TRBV7-2	TGTGCCAGCAGCTCCCCGGGTCGTAAACGCAATCAGCCCCAGCATTTT	CASSSPGRKRNQPQHF
.	TRBJ2-3	many	TRBV5-6	TGTGCCAGCAGCTTGGGGGCCTCACGCACAGATACGCAGTATTTT	CASSLGASRTDTQYF
.	TRBJ2-7	few	TRBV7-9	TGTGCCAGCAGCTGGGGGTATAGCTCCTACGAGCAGTACTTC	CASSWGYSSYEQYF
.	TRBJ2-7	many	TRBV19	TGTGCCAGTAGTATAGACCATACCTACGAGCAGTACTTC	CASSIDHTYEQYF
.	TRBJ1-6	few	TRBV4-1	TGCGCCAGCAGCCCTATAGGAGCAAATTCACCCCTCCACTTT	CASSPIGANSPLHF
.	TRBJ2-7	many	TRBV12-3/TRBV12-4	TGTGCCAGCAGTCCACGCGGGGTCTATGAGCAGTACTTC	CASSPRGVYEQYF
.	TRBJ1-3	.	TRBV19	TGTGCCAGTAGTCCCCGATTTGGCGAAACGGACACCATATATTTT	CASSPRFGETDTIYF
.	TRBJ2-5	many	TRBV29-1	TGCAGCGTTCGCCGAGGCCGGGCTGGGGAGACCCAGTACTTC	CSVRRGRAGETQYF
TRBD1	TRBJ2-3	few	TRBV20-1	TGCAGTCCAGAAGGGACAGGCACAGATACGCAGTATTTT	CSPEGTGTDTQYF
.	TRBJ1-2	few	TRBV12-5	TGTGCTAGTGGCGACGACCGGAGGACTAACTATGGCTACACCTTC	CASGDDRRTNYGYTF
.	TRBJ1-1	few	TRBV6-2/TRBV6-3	TGTGCCAGCAGTGGGACACTTATGAACACTGAAGCTTTCTTT	CASSGTLMNTEAFF
.	TRBJ1-1	.	TRBV7-2	TGTGCCAGCAGCTTTCAGAACACTGAAGCTTTCTTT	CASSFQNTEAFF
TRBD2	TRBJ2-1	many	TRBV4-3	TGCGCCAGCAGCCAACCCGGGACTAGCGGTATAGGAGAGCAGTTCTTC	CASSQPGTSGIGEQFF
.	TRBJ1-1	many	TRBV27	TGTGCCAGCAGTAGACAGTCCTTAAGTCAAGCTGAAGCTTTCTTT	CASSRQSLSQAEAFF
.	TRBJ2-3	.	TRBV5-1	TGCGCCAGCAGCTTGGCTGCCCAGGGCAGAACAGATACGCAGTATTTT	CASSLAAQGRTDTQYF
.	TRBJ2-1	many	TRBV29-1	TGCAGCGTGCGCAGGGGGGGAGTCTACAATGAGCAGTTCTTC	CSVRRGGVYNEQFF
TRBD1	TRBJ1-2	few	TRBV7-2	TGTGCCAGCAGCTGGACCGGGACAGGGAACTATGGCTACACCTTC	CASSWTGTGNYGYTF
TRBD1	TRBJ2-3	.	TRBV5-1	TGCGCCAGCAGCCTAGGACAGGGGGCAGATACGCAGTATTTT	CASSLGQGADTQYF
.	TRBJ2-3	.	TRBV5-6	TGTGCCAGCAGCTTTTGGGGCTTGGGGACAGATACGCAGTATTTT	CASSFWGLGTDTQYF
TRBD2	TRBJ2-1	many	TRBV23-1	TGCGCCAGCCGGCGCCAGGGGGGACTAGCGGGGATCCTCAGCTCCTACAATGAGCAGTTCTTC	CASRRQGGLAGILSSYNEQFF
TRBD2	TRBJ2-3	.	TRBV4-1	TGCGCCAGCAGCCAAGATTGGGAGGGAGATACGCAGTATTTT	CASSQDWEGDTQYF
.	TRBJ1-1	few	TRBV30	TGTGCCTGGAGTGCCCTGCAGGCGAACACTGAAGCTTTCTTT	CAWSALQANTEAFF
.	TRBJ2-7	many	TRBV28	TGTGCCAGCAGTCCCTATGGGACGCTTCCCTACGAGCAGTACTTC	CASSPYGTLPYEQYF
.	TRBJ2-5	.	TRBV9	TGTGCCAGCAGCGGCGGGGTAGAGACCCAGTACTTC	CASSGGVETQYF
TRBD1	TRBJ2-5	few	TRBV18	TGTGCCAGCAAACAGGGGGCAGAAGAGACCCAGTACTTC	CASKQGAEETQYF
.	TRBJ2-1	many	TRBV29-1	TGCAGCGTTGCTAGGGGGGACAATGAGCAGTTCTTC	CSVARGDNEQFF
TRBD1	TRBJ2-2	.	TRBV20-1	TGCAGTGCCCCCCAGGGGGTGAGCACCGGGGAGCTGTTTTTT	CSAPQGVSTGELFF
TRBD1	TRBJ2-7	few	TRBV10-3	TGTGCCATCAGTGGCCGGGACAGCTCCATTAAAAAGTACTTC	CAISGRDSSIKKYF
.	TRBJ1-5	few	TRBV28	TGTGCCAGCAGTTTAGGGGGGGTATATCAGCCCCAGCATTTT	CASSLGGVYQPQHF
TRBD1	TRBJ1-6	many	TRBV6-5	TGTGCCAGCAGAGAGACAGGGGAGGCTAATTCACCCCTCCACTTT	CASRETGEANSPLHF
.	TRBJ1-1	.	TRBV24-1	TGTGCCACCAGTGATTTGGTCAAGCCTGGCACTGAAGCTTTCTTT	CATSDLVKPGTEAFF
.	TRBJ2-2	.	TRBV5-4	TGTGCCAGCAGCTTGGACACGAACACCGGGGAGCTGTTTTTT	CASSLDTNTGELFF
.	TRBJ2-3	many	TRBV11-1	TGTGCCAGCTCCACCGAAGATACGCAGTATTTT	CASSTEDTQYF
TRBD2	TRBJ2-2	few	TRBV2	TGTGCCAGCAGTCCCGGGACTAGTAGAGCCGGGGAGCTGTTTTTT	CASSPGTSRAGELFF
.	TRBJ1-2	.	TRBV20-1	TGCAGTGCTGAGAGGATGGGGAACTATGGCTACACCTTC	CSAERMGNYGYTF